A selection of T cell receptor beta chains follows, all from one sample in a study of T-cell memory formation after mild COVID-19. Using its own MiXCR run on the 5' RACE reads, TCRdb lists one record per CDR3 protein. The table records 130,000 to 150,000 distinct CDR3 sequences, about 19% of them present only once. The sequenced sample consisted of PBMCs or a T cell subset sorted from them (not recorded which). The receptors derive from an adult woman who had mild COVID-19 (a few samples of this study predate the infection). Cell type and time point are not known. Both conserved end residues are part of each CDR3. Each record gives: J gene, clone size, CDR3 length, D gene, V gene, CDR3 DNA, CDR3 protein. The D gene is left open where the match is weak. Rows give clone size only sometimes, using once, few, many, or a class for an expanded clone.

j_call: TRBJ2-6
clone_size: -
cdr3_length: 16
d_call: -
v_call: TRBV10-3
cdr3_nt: TGTGCCATCAGTGAGTCGGCAGCCGATGGGGCCAACGTCCTGACTTTC
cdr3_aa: CAISESAADGANVLTF

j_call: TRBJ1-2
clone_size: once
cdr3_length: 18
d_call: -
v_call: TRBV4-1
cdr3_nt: TGCGCCAGCAGCCAAGTAATTCAGAAACAGGGAACCCTTTATGGCTACACCTTC
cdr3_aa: CASSQVIQKQGTLYGYTF

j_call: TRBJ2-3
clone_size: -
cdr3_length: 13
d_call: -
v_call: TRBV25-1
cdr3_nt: TGTGCCAGCAGTGAATGGTTGTCGGATACGCAGTATTTT
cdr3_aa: CASSEWLSDTQYF

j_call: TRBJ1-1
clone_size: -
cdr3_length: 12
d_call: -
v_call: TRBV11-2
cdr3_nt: TGTGCCAGCAGCTTTTTGAACACTGAAGCTTTCTTT
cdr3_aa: CASSFLNTEAFF

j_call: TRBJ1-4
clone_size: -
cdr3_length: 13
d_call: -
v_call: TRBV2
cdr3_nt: TGTGCCAGACGGAGTGGGGGGTCCGAAAAACTGTTTTTT
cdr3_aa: CARRSGGSEKLFF

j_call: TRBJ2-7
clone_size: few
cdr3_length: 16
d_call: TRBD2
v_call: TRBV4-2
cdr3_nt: TGTGCCAGCAGCCAAGATGGCGGGAGTGTTTCCTACGAGCAGTACTTC
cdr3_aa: CASSQDGGSVSYEQYF

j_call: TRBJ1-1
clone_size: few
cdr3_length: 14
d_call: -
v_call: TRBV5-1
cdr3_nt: TGCGCCAGCAGCTTTCAATGGGAAAACACTGAAGCTTTCTTT
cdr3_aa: CASSFQWENTEAFF

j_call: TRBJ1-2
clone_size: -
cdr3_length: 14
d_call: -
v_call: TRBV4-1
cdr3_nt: TGCGCCAGCAGCCATCCCGGCACCCCCTTAGGTTACACCTTC
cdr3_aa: CASSHPGTPLGYTF

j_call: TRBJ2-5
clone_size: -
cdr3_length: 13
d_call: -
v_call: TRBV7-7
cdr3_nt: TGTGCCAGCAGCCGCCACCTCCAAGAGACCCAGTACTTC
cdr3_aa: CASSRHLQETQYF

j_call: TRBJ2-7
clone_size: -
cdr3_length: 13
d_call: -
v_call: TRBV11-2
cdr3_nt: TGTGCCAGCAGATCGACGGCACGCTCCGAGCAGTACTTC
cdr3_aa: CASRSTARSEQYF

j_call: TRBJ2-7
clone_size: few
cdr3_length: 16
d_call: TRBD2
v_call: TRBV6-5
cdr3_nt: TGTGCCAGCAGTTACTCGGGCAGCGGGGGGACCTACGAGCAGTACTTC
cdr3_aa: CASSYSGSGGTYEQYF

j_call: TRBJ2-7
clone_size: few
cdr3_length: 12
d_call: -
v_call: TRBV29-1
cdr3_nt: TGCAGCGTTGAGGGTAGCTCCTACGAGCAGTACTTC
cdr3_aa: CSVEGSSYEQYF

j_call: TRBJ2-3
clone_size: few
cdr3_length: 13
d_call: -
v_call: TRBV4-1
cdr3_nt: TGCGCCAGCAGCCAGTTGCGCACAGATACGCAGTATTTT
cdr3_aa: CASSQLRTDTQYF

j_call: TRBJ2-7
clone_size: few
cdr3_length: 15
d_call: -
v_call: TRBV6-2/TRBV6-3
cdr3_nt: TGTGCCAGCAGTCCAGGGGCGGGTAGCTCCTACGAGCAGTACTTC
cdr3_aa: CASSPGAGSSYEQYF

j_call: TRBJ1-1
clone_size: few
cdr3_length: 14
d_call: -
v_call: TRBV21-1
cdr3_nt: TGTGCCAGCAGGCCCAGGGTAACGGACACTGAAGCTTTCTTT
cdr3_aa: CASRPRVTDTEAFF

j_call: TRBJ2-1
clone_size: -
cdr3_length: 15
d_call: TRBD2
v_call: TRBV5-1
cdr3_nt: TGCGCCAGCAGACTGGGACTAGCGGGAGCGAATGAGCAGTTCTTC
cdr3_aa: CASRLGLAGANEQFF

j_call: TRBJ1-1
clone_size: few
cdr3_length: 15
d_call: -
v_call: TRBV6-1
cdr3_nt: TGTGCCAGCAGTGAAGTAATCAGGGGCGCGGGTGAAGCTTTCTTT
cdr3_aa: CASSEVIRGAGEAFF

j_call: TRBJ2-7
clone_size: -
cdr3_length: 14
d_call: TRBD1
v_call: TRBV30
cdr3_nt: TGTGCCTGGAGTGTTTTGGGACAGGGGGGCGAGCAGTACTTC
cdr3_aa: CAWSVLGQGGEQYF

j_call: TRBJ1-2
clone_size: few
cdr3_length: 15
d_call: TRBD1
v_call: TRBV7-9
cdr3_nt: TGTGCCAGCAGCCTATCACAGGGGCCGGGCTATGGCTACACCTTC
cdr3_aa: CASSLSQGPGYGYTF

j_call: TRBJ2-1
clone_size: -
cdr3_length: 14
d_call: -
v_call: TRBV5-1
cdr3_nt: TGCGCCAGCAGCTTGGAGGTCCAGGGGCAGGGGCAGTTCTTC
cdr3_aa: CASSLEVQGQGQFF

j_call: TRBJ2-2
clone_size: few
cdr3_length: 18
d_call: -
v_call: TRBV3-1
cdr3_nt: TGTGCCAGCAGCCCCCGGGACGGCCTAAGAAAGAACACCGGGGAGCTGTTTTTT
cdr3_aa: CASSPRDGLRKNTGELFF

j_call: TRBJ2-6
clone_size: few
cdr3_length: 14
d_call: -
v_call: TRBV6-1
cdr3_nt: TGTGCCAGCAGTGTGAGCTCTGGGGCCAACGTCCTGACTTTC
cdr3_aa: CASSVSSGANVLTF

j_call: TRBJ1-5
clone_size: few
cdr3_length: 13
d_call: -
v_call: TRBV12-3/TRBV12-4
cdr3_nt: TGTGCCAGCAGTTTATATCGCGATCAGCCCCAGCATTTT
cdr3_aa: CASSLYRDQPQHF

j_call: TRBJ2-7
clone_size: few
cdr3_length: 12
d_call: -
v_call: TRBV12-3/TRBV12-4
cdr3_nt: TGTGCCAGCAGTTCCAAACGCTACGAGCAGTACTTC
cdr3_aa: CASSSKRYEQYF

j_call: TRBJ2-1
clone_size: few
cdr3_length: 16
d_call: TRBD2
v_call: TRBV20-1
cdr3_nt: TGCAGTGCCCTGGGAGGCCTAGCGGGAGCTAGCAATGAGCAGTTCTTC
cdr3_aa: CSALGGLAGASNEQFF

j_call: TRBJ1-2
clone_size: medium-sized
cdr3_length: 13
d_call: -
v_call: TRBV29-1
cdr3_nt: TGCAGCGCTGGAACAGGGATTCACTATGGCTACACCTTC
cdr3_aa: CSAGTGIHYGYTF

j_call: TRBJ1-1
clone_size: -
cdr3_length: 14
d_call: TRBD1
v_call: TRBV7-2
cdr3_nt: TGTGCCAGCAGCGTCAACAGGGGTTCTACTGAAGCTTTCTTT
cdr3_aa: CASSVNRGSTEAFF

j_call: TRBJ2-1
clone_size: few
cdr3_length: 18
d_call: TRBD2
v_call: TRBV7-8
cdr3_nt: TGTGCCAGCAGCTCTGTCAGGTTTGGCGGGGGGGCCATGCATGAGCAGTTCTTC
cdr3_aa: CASSSVRFGGGAMHEQFF

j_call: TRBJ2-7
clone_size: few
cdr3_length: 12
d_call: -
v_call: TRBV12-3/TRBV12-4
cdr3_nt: TGTGCCAGCAGTCCCTCGGGGACCGAGCAGTACTTC
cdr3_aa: CASSPSGTEQYF

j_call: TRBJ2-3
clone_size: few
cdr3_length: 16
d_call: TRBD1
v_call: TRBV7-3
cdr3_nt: TGTGCCAGCAGCTCAGGGACAGGCACCCGCACAGATACGCAGTATTTT
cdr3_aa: CASSSGTGTRTDTQYF

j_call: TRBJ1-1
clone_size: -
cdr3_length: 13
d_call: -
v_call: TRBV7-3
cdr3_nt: TGTGCCAGCAGCGAACAGCCGAACACTGAAGCTTTCTTT
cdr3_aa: CASSEQPNTEAFF

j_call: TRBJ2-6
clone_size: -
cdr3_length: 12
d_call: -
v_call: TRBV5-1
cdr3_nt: TGCGCCAGCAGCTTGGCTTCGAGCGTCCTGACTTTC
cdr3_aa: CASSLASSVLTF

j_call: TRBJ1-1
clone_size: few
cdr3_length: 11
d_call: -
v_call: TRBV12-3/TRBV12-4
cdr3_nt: TGTGCCAGCAGTCCTGACGCTGAAGCTTTCTTT
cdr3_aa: CASSPDAEAFF

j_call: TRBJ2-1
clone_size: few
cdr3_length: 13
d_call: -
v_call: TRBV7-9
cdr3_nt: TGCGCCATGGGGACGGGAGCCAACAATGAGCAGTTCTTC
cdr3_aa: CAMGTGANNEQFF

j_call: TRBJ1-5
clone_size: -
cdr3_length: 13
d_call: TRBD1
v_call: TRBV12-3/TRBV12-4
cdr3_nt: TGTGCCAGCAGGGGGACAGGGGCTCAGCCCCAGCATTTT
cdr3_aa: CASRGTGAQPQHF

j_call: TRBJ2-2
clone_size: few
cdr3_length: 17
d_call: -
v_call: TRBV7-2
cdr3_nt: TGTGCCAGCATCCTTGAATCAGGCCTCACGAACACCGGGGAGCTGTTTTTT
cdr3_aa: CASILESGLTNTGELFF

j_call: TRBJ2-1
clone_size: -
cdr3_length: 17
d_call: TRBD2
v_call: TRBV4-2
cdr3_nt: TGTGCCAGCAGCCAAGATTTAAGCGGGAGCTCCTACAATGAGCAGTTCTTC
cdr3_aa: CASSQDLSGSSYNEQFF

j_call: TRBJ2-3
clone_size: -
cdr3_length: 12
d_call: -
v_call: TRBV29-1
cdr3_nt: TGCAGCGTTACTCCAGGGGCGGATACGCAGTATTTT
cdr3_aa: CSVTPGADTQYF

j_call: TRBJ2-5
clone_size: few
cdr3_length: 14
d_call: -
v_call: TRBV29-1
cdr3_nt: TGCAGCGTTGAAGGACGACTGAGCCAAGAGACCCAGTACTTC
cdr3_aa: CSVEGRLSQETQYF

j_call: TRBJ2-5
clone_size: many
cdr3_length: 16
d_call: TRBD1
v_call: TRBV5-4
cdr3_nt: TGTGCCAGCAGCCATGAGCCACGACAGGGGGGAGAGACCCAGTACTTC
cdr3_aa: CASSHEPRQGGETQYF

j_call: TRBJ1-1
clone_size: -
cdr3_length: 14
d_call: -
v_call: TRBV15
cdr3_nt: TGTGCCACCAGCAGAGTTTTAACAGGGCCTGAAGCTTTCTTT
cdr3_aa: CATSRVLTGPEAFF

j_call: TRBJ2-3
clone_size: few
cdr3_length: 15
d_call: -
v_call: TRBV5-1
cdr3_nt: TGCGCCAGCAGCTTGGAACGGGACGGCACAGATACGCAGTATTTT
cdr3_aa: CASSLERDGTDTQYF

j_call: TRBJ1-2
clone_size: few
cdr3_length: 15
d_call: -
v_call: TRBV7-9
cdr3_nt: TGTGCCAGCAGCTTAATGATGCGGGGGAACTATGGCTACACCTTC
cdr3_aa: CASSLMMRGNYGYTF

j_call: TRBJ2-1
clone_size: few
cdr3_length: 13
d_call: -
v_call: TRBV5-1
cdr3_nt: TGCGCCAGCAGCCCTGGGACAACGGCTGAGCAGTTCTTC
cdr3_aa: CASSPGTTAEQFF

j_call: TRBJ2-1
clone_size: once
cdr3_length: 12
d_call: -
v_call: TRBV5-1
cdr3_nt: TGCGCCAGCAGCTTGGTGGTCAATGAGCAGTTCTTC
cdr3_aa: CASSLVVNEQFF

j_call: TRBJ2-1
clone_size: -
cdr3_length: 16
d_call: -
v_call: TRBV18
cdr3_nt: TGTGCCAGCTCACCACCAGCCCTGGGGGCTGGCAATGAGCAGTTCTTC
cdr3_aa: CASSPPALGAGNEQFF

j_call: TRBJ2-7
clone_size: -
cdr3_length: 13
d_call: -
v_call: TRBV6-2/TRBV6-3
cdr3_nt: TGTGCCAGCAGCGACGGAGGGACGGCTGAACCAGACTTC
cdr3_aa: CASSDGGTAEPDF

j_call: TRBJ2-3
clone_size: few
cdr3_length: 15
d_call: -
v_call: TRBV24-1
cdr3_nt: TGTGCCACCAGTGAATCAGGGGGGCCGACAGATACGCAGTATTTT
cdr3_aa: CATSESGGPTDTQYF